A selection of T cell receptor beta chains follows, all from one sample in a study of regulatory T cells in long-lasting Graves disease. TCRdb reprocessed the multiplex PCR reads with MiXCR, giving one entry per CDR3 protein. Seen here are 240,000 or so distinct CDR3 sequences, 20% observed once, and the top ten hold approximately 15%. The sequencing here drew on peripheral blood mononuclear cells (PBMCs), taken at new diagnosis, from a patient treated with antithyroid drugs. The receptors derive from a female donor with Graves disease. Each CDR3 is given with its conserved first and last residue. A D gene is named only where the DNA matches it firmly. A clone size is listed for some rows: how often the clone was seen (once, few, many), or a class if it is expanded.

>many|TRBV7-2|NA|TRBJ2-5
CASSLLSGLGRETQYF
TGTGCCAGCAGCCTATTAAGCGGTCTGGGACGGGAGACCCAGTACTTC
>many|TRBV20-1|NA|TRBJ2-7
CSARGTTGNAYEQYF
TGCAGTGCTAGAGGTACTACAGGGAATGCCTACGAGCAGTACTTC
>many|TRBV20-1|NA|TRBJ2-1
CSARSLRDGYNEQFF
TGCAGTGCTCGTTCCTTGCGGGACGGGTACAATGAGCAGTTCTTC
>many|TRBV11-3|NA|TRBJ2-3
CASSRSPAGASDTQYF
TGTGCCAGCAGCCGGTCACCAGCGGGTGCATCAGATACGCAGTATTTT
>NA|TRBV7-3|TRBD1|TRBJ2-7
CASSPGTGAREQYF
TGTGCCAGCAGCCCCGGGACAGGCGCGCGTGAGCAGTACTTC
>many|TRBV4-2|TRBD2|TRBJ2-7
CASSQRGSGEQYF
TGTGCCAGCAGCCAGCGGGGGTCGGGGGAGCAGTACTTC
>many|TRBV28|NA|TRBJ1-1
CATDGMNTEAFF
TGTGCCACCGACGGAATGAACACTGAAGCTTTCTTT
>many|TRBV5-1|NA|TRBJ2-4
CASSLGRDSLAKNIQYF
TGCGCCAGCAGCTTGGGCCGGGACTCACTAGCCAAAAACATTCAGTACTTC
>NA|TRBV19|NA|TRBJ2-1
CASTQLVAVYNEQFF
TGTGCCAGTACCCAACTAGTCGCCGTCTACAATGAGCAGTTCTTC
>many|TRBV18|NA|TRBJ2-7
CASSPLGEIGEQYF
TGTGCCAGCTCACCCCTTGGTGAGATTGGCGAGCAGTACTTC
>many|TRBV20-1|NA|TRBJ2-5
CSAWSRQRKETQYF
TGCAGTGCTTGGTCCAGGCAGCGGAAAGAGACCCAGTACTTC
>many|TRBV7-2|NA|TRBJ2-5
CASSLAAGRTTETQYF
TGTGCCAGCAGCTTAGCGGCCGGACGAACAACGGAGACCCAGTACTTC
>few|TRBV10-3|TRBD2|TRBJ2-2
CAISETLSGSGGTGELFF
TGTGCCATCAGTGAAACCCTTAGCGGGAGCGGGGGCACCGGGGAGCTGTTTTTT
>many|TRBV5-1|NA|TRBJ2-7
CASSFRDEQYF
TGCGCCAGCAGCTTTCGTGATGAGCAGTACTTC
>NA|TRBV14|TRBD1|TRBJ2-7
CASSHVTGRRSEQYF
TGTGCCAGCAGCCACGTGACAGGGCGTAGGTCCGAGCAGTACTTC
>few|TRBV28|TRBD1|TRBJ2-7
CASSSGDRGGIVGF
TGTGCCAGCAGCTCTGGGGACAGGGGAGGGATAGTTGGCTTC
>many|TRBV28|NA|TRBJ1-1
CASRGDGTEAFF
TGTGCCAGCAGAGGGGATGGCACTGAAGCTTTCTTT
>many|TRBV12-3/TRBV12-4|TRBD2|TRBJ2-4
CASGHLAGGNIQYF
TGTGCCAGCGGACACCTAGCGGGGGGGAACATTCAGTACTTC
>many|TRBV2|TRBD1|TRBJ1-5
CASRADREGNQPQHF
TGTGCCAGCAGAGCAGACAGGGAAGGCAATCAGCCCCAGCATTTT
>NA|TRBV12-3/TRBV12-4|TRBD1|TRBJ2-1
CASSLRQGVSYNEQFF
TGTGCCAGCAGTTTACGGCAGGGGGTGTCCTACAATGAGCAGTTCTTC
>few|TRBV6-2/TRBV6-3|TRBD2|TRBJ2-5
CASSYLNGGETQYF
TGTGCCAGCAGTTACCTCAACGGGGGGGAGACCCAGTACTTC
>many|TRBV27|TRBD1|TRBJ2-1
CASKSQGVYNEQFF
TGTGCCAGCAAGAGTCAGGGGGTTTACAATGAGCAGTTCTTC
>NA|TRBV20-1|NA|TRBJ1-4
CSAGGGGTNEKLFF
TGCAGTGCTGGGGGCGGAGGAACTAATGAAAAACTGTTTTTT
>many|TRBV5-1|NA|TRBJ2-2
CASSLWDLTNTGELFF
TGCGCCAGCAGCTTGTGGGACCTTACGAACACCGGGGAGCTGTTTTTT
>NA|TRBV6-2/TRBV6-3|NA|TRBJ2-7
CASSKGTDWGYEQYF
TGTGCCAGCAGTAAGGGGACGGATTGGGGCTACGAGCAGTACTTC
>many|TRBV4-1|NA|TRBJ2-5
CASSLHRTLGQETQYF
TGCGCCAGCAGCCTTCATCGGACCCTAGGGCAAGAGACCCAGTACTTC
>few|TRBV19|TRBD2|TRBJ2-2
CASTAGGQNTGELFF
TGTGCCAGTACGGCGGGAGGGCAGAACACCGGGGAGCTGTTTTTT
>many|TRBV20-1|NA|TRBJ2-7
CSAPPGNSYEQYF
TGCAGTGCTCCTCCAGGGAACTCCTACGAGCAGTACTTC
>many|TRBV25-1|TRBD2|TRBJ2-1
CASLGRGDSYNEQFF
TGTGCCAGCCTGGGTCGGGGGGACTCCTACAATGAGCAGTTCTTC
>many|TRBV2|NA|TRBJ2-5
CASNMVGETQYF
TGTGCCAGCAATATGGTAGGAGAGACCCAGTACTTC
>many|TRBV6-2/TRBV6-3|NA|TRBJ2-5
CASKKTVKETQYF
TGTGCCAGCAAAAAGACTGTGAAAGAGACCCAGTACTTC
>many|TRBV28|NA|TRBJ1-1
CASSPSDRSPTEAFF
TGTGCCAGCAGTCCGAGCGACAGGAGCCCTACTGAAGCTTTCTTT
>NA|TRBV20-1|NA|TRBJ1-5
CSARNREVSNQPQHF
TGCAGTGCTAGAAACAGGGAGGTTAGCAATCAGCCCCAGCATTTT
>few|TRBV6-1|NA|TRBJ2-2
CASSLFPVLTGELFF
TGTGCCAGCAGTCTCTTCCCAGTTCTCACCGGGGAGCTGTTTTTT
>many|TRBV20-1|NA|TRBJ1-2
CSARVLGGGAYGYTF
TGCAGTGCTAGAGTTCTGGGGGGAGGTGCCTATGGCTACACCTTC
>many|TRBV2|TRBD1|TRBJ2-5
CASSSTGGGETQYF
TGTGCCAGCAGTTCGACAGGGGGCGGAGAGACCCAGTACTTC